These T cell receptor beta chains were read from a single sample in a study of blood T cell repertoires in COVID-19. Sequenced by immunoSEQ multiplex PCR; TCRdb stores in-frame clones only, minus some. Of around 70,000 clones detected, 60% to 80% appear once; the ten largest clones hold 9.5% to 15%. Material: peripheral blood. The receptors were gathered from a human donor in a cohort sampled during active COVID-19. The CDR3 runs from the conserved cysteine through the conserved F or W. The D gene is left open where the match is weak. Expanded clones are given a class, and other clones once, few, many or no size at all.

v_gene: TRBV19
d_gene: TRBD2
j_gene: TRBJ2-6
abundance: -
len: 18
CDR3aa: CASSIRIAGASRANVLTF
CDR3nt: TGTGCCAGTAGTATTCGGATAGCGGGAGCATCGAGGGCCAACGTCCTGACTTTC

v_gene: TRBV21-1
d_gene: -
j_gene: TRBJ1-3
abundance: -
len: 20
CDR3aa: CASSKARYSRGRSQGNTIYF
CDR3nt: TGTGCCAGCAGCAAAGCGCGATATTCGAGGGGGCGCTCACAGGGAAACACCATATATTTT

v_gene: TRBV4-3
d_gene: TRBD2
j_gene: TRBJ2-5
abundance: -
len: 15
CDR3aa: CASRIIGGGGETQYF
CDR3nt: TGCGCCAGCAGAATTATCGGGGGGGGCGGGGAGACCCAGTACTTC

v_gene: TRBV30
d_gene: -
j_gene: TRBJ1-5
abundance: -
len: 13
CDR3aa: CAWSVPGNQPQHF
CDR3nt: TGTGCCTGGAGTGTACCGGGCAATCAGCCCCAGCATTTT

v_gene: TRBV11-3
d_gene: -
j_gene: TRBJ1-4
abundance: -
len: 14
CDR3aa: CASRRGGSNEKLFF
CDR3nt: TGTGCCAGCAGAAGAGGAGGGTCTAATGAAAAACTGTTTTTT

v_gene: TRBV24-1
d_gene: TRBD1
j_gene: TRBJ1-5
abundance: medium-sized
len: 14
CDR3aa: CATSDIGGSQPQHF
CDR3nt: TGTGCCACCAGTGATATAGGGGGCTCTCAGCCCCAGCATTTT

v_gene: TRBV9
d_gene: -
j_gene: TRBJ2-7
abundance: few
len: 14
CDR3aa: CASSPGPAGGEQYF
CDR3nt: TGTGCCAGCAGCCCAGGGCCGGCCGGTGGCGAGCAGTACTTC

v_gene: TRBV11-1
d_gene: TRBD1
j_gene: TRBJ1-1
abundance: -
len: 14
CDR3aa: CASSADRENTEAFF
CDR3nt: TGTGCCAGCAGCGCCGACAGGGAGAACACTGAAGCTTTCTTT

v_gene: TRBV7-2
d_gene: -
j_gene: TRBJ2-5
abundance: -
len: 15
CDR3aa: CASSPSGVVKETQYF
CDR3nt: TGTGCCAGCAGCCCATCAGGGGTCGTCAAAGAGACCCAGTACTTC

v_gene: TRBV5-1
d_gene: -
j_gene: TRBJ2-2
abundance: -
len: 15
CDR3aa: CATSGGAANTGELFF
CDR3nt: TGCGCCACCTCTGGAGGGGCCGCGAACACCGGGGAGCTGTTTTTT

v_gene: TRBV28
d_gene: -
j_gene: TRBJ1-2
abundance: -
len: 16
CDR3aa: CATAQVGPHVSYGYTF
CDR3nt: TGTGCCACCGCCCAGGTGGGCCCTCATGTAAGCTATGGCTACACCTTC

v_gene: TRBV7-9
d_gene: TRBD2
j_gene: TRBJ2-3
abundance: once
len: 16
CDR3aa: CASSRDRLAGTDTQYF
CDR3nt: TGTGCCAGCAGCCGAGATCGGCTAGCGGGGACAGATACGCAGTATTTT

v_gene: TRBV6-5
d_gene: TRBD1
j_gene: TRBJ1-2
abundance: -
len: 12
CDR3aa: CASRDRNYGYTF
CDR3nt: TGTGCCAGCAGGGACAGGAACTATGGCTACACCTTC

v_gene: TRBV25-1
d_gene: -
j_gene: TRBJ2-2
abundance: few
len: 15
CDR3aa: CASRPDRTNTGELFF
CDR3nt: TGTGCCAGCAGACCCGACAGGACGAACACCGGGGAGCTGTTTTTT

v_gene: TRBV11-2
d_gene: TRBD2
j_gene: TRBJ2-2
abundance: once
len: 18
CDR3aa: CASSPRLAGASNTGELFF
CDR3nt: TGTGCCAGCAGCCCAAGACTAGCGGGAGCCTCGAACACCGGGGAGCTGTTTTTT